Listed here are 7 T cell receptor beta chains from one sample, sequenced in a study of T-cell memory formation after mild COVID-19. TCRdb independently ran MiXCR on the 5' RACE reads; one entry per CDR3 protein. Counted here are 450,000 or so distinct CDR3 sequences, around 19% occurring once; the ten biggest clones make up around 9.2%. What was sequenced was PBMCs or a T cell subset sorted from them (not recorded which). These TCRs come from an adult woman who had mild COVID-19 (a few samples of this study predate the infection). Cell type and time point are not known.

The chain couples TRBV7-8 to TRBJ1-5; D gene uncertain. Between the trimmed V and J ends, which lost 5 bases and 3 bases, there was a span of 5 bases. CDR3 size: 12 residues. CDR1 is SGHVS and CDR2 is FQNEAQ in the germline V gene. CDR3 in amino acids: CASSAANQPQHF. DNA for the CDR3: TGTGCCAGCAGCGCTGCCAATCAGCCCCAGCATTTT.

The V call is TRBV5-5, the J call TRBJ2-5; 10 bases fit TRBD2. CDR1 is SGHKS and CDR2 is YYEKEE in the germline V gene (reference sequence). The CDR3 length is 15 residues. V was pared by 1 base and J by 4 bases, with 4 bases of the junction left unmatched. The CDR3: CASSLTSGNLETQYF. DNA of the CDR3: TGTGCCAGCAGCTTGACTAGCGGGAATCTAGAGACCCAGTACTTC.

The chain joins TRBV13 to TRBJ2-3, with 9 nucleotides matching TRBD2. The trim removed 4 bases at V and 5 bases at J, leaving 7 bases unmatched. This CDR3 is 15 amino acids long. The germline V gene has CDR1 PRHDT and CDR2 FYEKMQ (reference sequence). The CDR3, as DNA: TGTGCCAGCAGCTCAATAGCGGGAGAGGGAGATACGCAGTATTTT. This gives the protein CASSSIAGEGDTQYF.

This chain links TRBV18 with TRBJ1-5; D may be TRBD1 (5 bases). The CDR3 loop spans 15 amino acids. V lost 2 bases and J lost 6, with 14 bases in between. Germline CDR1 and CDR2: KGHSH and LQKENI. The CDR3 reads CASSPFDSQGQPQHF. For the CDR3, the DNA is TGTGCCAGCTCACCATTCGACAGTCAAGGTCAGCCCCAGCATTTT.

This sequence joins TRBV7-3 and TRBJ2-1; no clear D. Germline loops: CDR1 SGHTA, CDR2 FQGTGA. The CDR3 totals 16 residues. Trimming left V 0 bases short and J 0 bases short, with 9 bases between. In DNA, the CDR3 is TGTGCCAGCAGCTTAACCCGGAGTAGCTCCTACAATGAGCAGTTCTTC. Its protein product is CASSLTRSSSYNEQFF.

In nucleotides, the CDR3 is TGTGCCAGCAGCTCGGACCCGTACAATGAGCAGTTCTTC. This encodes CASSSDPYNEQFF. The chain employs TRBV7-2 and TRBJ2-1, with D unclear. CDR1 and CDR2 from the germline V gene are SGHTA and FQGNSA. CDR3 length: 13 residues. The ends were cut back, 4 bases at V and 4 bases at J, with 8 bases in the middle.

This clonotype showed up just a few times. The V and J genes are TRBV11-1 and TRBJ2-2; D might be TRBD2 (7 bases). The germline V gene encodes CDR1 SGHAT and CDR2 FQDESV (reference sequence). V shed 0 bases and J shed 7 bases, with 18 bases lying between them. The CDR3 extends over 17 amino acids. CDR3 in amino acids: CASSLARGPRRGGELFF. CDR3 DNA: TGTGCCAGCAGCTTAGCGCGGGGGCCTAGACGCGGCGGGGAGCTGTTTTTT.